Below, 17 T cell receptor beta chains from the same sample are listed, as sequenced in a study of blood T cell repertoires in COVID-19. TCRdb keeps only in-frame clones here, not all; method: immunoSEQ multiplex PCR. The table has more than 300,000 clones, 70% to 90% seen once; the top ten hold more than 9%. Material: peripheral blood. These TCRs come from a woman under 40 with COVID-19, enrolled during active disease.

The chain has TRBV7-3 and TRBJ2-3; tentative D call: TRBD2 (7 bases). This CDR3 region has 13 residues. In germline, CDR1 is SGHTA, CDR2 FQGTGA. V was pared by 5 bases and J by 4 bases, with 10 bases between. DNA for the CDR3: TGTGCCAGCAGCCGCGGGGGCGCAGATACGCAGTATTTT. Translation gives CASSRGGADTQYF.

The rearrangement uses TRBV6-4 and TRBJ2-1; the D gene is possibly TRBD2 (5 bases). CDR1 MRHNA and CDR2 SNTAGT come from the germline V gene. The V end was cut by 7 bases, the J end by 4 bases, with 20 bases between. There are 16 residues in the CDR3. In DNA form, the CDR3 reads TGTGCCAGCAAGTCATTAGGGCTAGCTTGGTACAATGAGCAGTTCTTC. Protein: CASKSLGLAWYNEQFF.

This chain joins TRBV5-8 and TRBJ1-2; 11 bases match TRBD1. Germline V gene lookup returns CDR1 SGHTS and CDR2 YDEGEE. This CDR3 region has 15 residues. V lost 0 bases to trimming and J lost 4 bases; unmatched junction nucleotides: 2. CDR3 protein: CASSLAGTGGYGYTF. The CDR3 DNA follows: TGTGCCAGCAGCTTGGCCGGGACAGGGGGCTATGGCTACACCTTC.

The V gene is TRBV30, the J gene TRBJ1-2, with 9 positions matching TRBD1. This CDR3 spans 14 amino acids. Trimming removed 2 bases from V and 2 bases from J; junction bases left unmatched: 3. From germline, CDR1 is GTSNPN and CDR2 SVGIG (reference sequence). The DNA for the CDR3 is TGTGCCTGGAGTAACGGACAGGGGAACTATGGCTACACCTTC. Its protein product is CAWSNGQGNYGYTF. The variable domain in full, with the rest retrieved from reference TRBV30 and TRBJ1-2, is SQTIHQWPATLVQPVGSPLSLECTVEGTSNPNLYWYRQAAGRGLQLLFYSVGIGQISSEVPQNLSASRPQDRQFILSSKKLLLSDSGFYLCAWSNGQGNYGYTFGSGTRLTVV.

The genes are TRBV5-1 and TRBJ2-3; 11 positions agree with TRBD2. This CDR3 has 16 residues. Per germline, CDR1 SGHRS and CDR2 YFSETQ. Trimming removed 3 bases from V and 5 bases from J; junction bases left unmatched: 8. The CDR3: CASSSTSGAGLDTQYF. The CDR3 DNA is TGCGCCAGCAGCTCGACTAGCGGGGCGGGGTTAGATACGCAGTATTTT.

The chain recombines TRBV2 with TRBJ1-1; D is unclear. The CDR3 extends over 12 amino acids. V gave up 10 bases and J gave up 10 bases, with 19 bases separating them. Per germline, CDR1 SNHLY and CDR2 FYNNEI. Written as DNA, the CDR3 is TGTGCCACAAGATCGGATTTGACTATAGCTTTCTTT. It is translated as CATRSDLTIAFF.

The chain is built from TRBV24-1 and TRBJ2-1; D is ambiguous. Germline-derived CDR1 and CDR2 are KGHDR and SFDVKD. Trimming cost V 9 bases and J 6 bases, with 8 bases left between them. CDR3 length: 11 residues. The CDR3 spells CATGYSNEQFF. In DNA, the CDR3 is TGTGCCACCGGGTACAGCAATGAGCAGTTCTTC.

The CDR3 here is CASSQTTGGGEKLFF. CDR3 nucleotide sequence: TGTGCCAGCAGCCAAACGACAGGGGGGGGTGAAAAACTGTTTTTT. The chain uses TRBV3-1 (or the pseudogene TRBV3-2) and TRBJ1-4; 9 nucleotides line up with TRBD1. Looked up from germline, CDR1 is LGHDT and CDR2 is YNNKEL (reference sequence). This CDR3 is built from 15 residues. V shed 2 bases, J shed 7 bases, and the junction held 5 bases outside the gene matches.

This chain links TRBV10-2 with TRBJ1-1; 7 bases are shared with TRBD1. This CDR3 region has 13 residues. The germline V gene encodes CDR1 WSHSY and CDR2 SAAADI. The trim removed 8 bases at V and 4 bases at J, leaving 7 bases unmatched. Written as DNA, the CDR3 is TGCGCCAGCTCCAGGACAGGCCCCACTGAAGCTTTCTTT. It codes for CASSRTGPTEAFF.

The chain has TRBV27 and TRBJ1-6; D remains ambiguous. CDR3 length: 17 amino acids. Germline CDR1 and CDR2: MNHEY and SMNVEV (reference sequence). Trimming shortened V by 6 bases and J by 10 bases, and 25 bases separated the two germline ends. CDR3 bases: TGTGCCAGCAGCCCAATCAGGACGGGAGGGTTGGGATCACCCCTCCACTTT. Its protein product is CASSPIRTGGLGSPLHF.

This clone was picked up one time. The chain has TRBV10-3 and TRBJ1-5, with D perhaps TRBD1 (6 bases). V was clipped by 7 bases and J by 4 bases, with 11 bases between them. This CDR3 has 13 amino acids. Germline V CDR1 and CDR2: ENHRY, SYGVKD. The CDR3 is CAITGQMNQPQHF. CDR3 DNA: TGTGCCATCACCGGACAGATGAATCAGCCCCAGCATTTT.

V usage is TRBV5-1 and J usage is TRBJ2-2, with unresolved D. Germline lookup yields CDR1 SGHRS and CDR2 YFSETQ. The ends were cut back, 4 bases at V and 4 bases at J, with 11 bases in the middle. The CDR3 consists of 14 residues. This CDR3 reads CASSPQGVTGELFF. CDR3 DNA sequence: TGCGCCAGCAGCCCGCAAGGAGTCACCGGGGAGCTGTTTTTT.

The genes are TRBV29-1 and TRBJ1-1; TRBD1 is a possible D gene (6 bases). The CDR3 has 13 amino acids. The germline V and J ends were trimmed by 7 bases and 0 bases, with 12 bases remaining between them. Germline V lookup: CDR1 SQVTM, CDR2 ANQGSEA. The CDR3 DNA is TGCAGCGGCTCGGGACACTTGAACACTGAAGCTTTCTTT. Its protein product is CSGSGHLNTEAFF. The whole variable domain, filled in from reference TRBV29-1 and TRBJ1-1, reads SAVISQKPSRDICQRGTSLTIQCQVDSQVTMMFWYRQQPGQSLTLIATANQGSEATYESGFVIDKFPISRPNLTFSTLTVSNMSPEDSSIYLCSGSGHLNTEAFFGQGTRLTVV.

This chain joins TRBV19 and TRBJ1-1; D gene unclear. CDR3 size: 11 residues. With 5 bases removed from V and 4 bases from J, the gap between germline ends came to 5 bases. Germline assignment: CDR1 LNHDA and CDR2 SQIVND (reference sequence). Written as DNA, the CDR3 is TGTGCCAGTAGTTGGAGCACTGAAGCTTTCTTT. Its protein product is CASSWSTEAFF.

The CDR3 sequence is CASSEARGISDTQYF. CDR3 nucleotides: TGCGCCAGCAGTGAGGCCAGGGGGATATCAGATACGCAGTATTTT. The gene calls are TRBV10-1 and TRBJ2-3, with 7 bases fitting TRBD1. The CDR3 length is 15 residues. V lost 2 bases, J lost 4 bases, and 6 bases stayed unmatched. Per germline, CDR1 WNHNN and CDR2 SYGVQD (reference sequence).

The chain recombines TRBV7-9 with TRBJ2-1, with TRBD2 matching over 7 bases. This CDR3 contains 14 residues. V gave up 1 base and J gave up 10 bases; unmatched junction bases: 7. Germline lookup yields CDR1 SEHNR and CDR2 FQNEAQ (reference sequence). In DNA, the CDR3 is TGTGCCAGCAGCTTAGAGCGGGGCCTCTGGGAGCAGTTCTTC. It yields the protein CASSLERGLWEQFF.

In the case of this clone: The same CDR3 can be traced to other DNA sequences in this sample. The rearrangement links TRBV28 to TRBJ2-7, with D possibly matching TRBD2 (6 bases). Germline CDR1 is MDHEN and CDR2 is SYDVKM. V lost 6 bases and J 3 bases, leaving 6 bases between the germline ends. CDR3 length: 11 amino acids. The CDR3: CASRGGYEQYF. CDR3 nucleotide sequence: TGTGCCAGCAGGGGAGGCTACGAGCAGTACTTC. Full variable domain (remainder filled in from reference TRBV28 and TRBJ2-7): DVKVTQSSRYLVKRTGEKVFLECVQDMDHENMFWYRQDPGLGLRLIYFSYDVKMKEKGDIPEGYSVSREKKERFSLILESASTNQTSMYLCASRGGYEQYFGPGTRLTVT.